Below are 8 T cell receptor beta chains sequenced from a single sample in a study of cytomegalovirus exposure and HLA in healthy donors. A multiplex PCR was run with 60 Vbeta primers and 13 Jbeta primers. Assay: immunoSEQ multiplex PCR; the TCRdb copy retains only in-frame clones and omits some. The sample consists of about 89,000 clones, about 85% of them appearing once. The specimen was PBMCs. Receptors originate from a middle-aged man in good health and CMV-seropositive.

The V gene is TRBV6-6, the J gene TRBJ2-5; 7 bases align to TRBD2. Unmatched junction bases numbered 1, after V lost 1 base and J lost 2 bases. Germline V gene lookup returns CDR1 MNHNY and CDR2 SVGAGI (reference sequence). The CDR3 spans 14 residues. CDR3 DNA: TGTGCCAGCAGTTACTTCGGGGGGCAAGAGACCCAGTACTTC. The encoded protein is CASSYFGGQETQYF.

The chain couples TRBV5-4 to TRBJ2-3, with D possibly being TRBD1 (5 bases). The CDR3 length is 15 residues. V lost 0 bases, J lost 0 bases, and 8 bases lay in between. Per the germline V gene, CDR1 is SGHNT and CDR2 is YYREEE (reference sequence). Here the CDR3 DNA reads TGTGCCAGCAGCTTGGGGACATTTAGCACAGATACGCAGTATTTT. Translating gives CASSLGTFSTDTQYF.

This clone was seen more than once but under ten times. The gene calls are TRBV5-4 and TRBJ2-3, with 8 bases identical to TRBD1. The CDR3 has 14 residues. The germline V gene encodes CDR1 SGHNT and CDR2 YYREEE (reference sequence). Trimming took 2 bases from V and 7 from J; bases not matched to a gene: 6. The CDR3 DNA reads TGTGCCAGCAGCTTAACCCAGGGGGCATATACGCAGTATTTT. The encoded protein is CASSLTQGAYTQYF.

The chain employs TRBV5-1 and TRBJ1-1; 8 bases match TRBD1. The CDR3 loop spans 14 amino acids. Per the germline V gene, CDR1 is SGHRS and CDR2 is YFSETQ. V lost 1 base to trimming and J lost 2 bases; unmatched junction nucleotides: 1. The CDR3 DNA reads TGCGCCAGCAGCTTGACAGGGGGTAACACTGAAGCTTTCTTT. Protein sequence: CASSLTGGNTEAFF.

The rearrangement links TRBV2 to TRBJ1-2; 11 bases are shared with TRBD1. The germline V gene has CDR1 SNHLY and CDR2 FYNNEI. The length of the CDR3 is 16 residues. Trimming took 5 bases from V and 6 from J; bases not matched to a gene: 11. The CDR3 sequence: CASSPMPGTGGHGYTF. CDR3 DNA: TGTGCCAGCAGTCCAATGCCCGGGACAGGGGGACATGGCTACACCTTC.

This clone was counted a single time. The gene calls are TRBV7-9 and TRBJ2-6; 8 bases match TRBD1. Trimming removed 5 bases from V and 2 bases from J; junction bases left unmatched: 8. The CDR3 length is 17 residues. CDR1 is SEHNR, CDR2 FQNEAQ, per germline (reference sequence). The CDR3 DNA is TGTGCCAGCAGCCACCGACAGGGGAAAACTGGGGCCAACGTCCTGACTTTC. This encodes CASSHRQGKTGANVLTF.

This chain links TRBV7-2 with TRBJ2-2, with TRBD1 matching 8 bases. CDR1 SGHTA and CDR2 FQGNSA come from the germline V gene. The ends lost 4 bases at V and 6 bases at J; junction bases unmatched: 7. The CDR3 loop spans 15 amino acids. The CDR3: CASSYVLQGAGELFF. The CDR3 nucleotides read TGTGCCAGCAGCTACGTCCTACAGGGGGCCGGGGAGCTGTTTTTT.

This chain connects TRBV11-2 to TRBJ1-1, with TRBD1 identical over 7 bases. The length of the CDR3 is 16 residues. J lost 0 bases, V lost 6 bases, and 10 bases had no gene match. CDR1 is SGHAT, CDR2 FQNNGV, per germline. The CDR3 DNA follows: TGTGCCAGCAGGCTAACAGGGGTGGCAATGAACACTGAAGCTTTCTTT. Its protein product is CASRLTGVAMNTEAFF.